This TCR beta chain was found in a study of shared clonotypes between healthy human individuals. In the study overall: Each donor contributed plates that comprised three CD4 naive, three CD4 memory, two CD8 naive and one CD8 memory. Whole-study results and caveats: Although depth was large, rarefaction showed that sequencing of the sorted subsets was incomplete. It was expected that sequencing depth would affect clonotype sharing among donors. Some naive CD4 clonotypes, roughly 4.5%, turned up in common across a few donors.

V dropped 6 bases and J dropped 3; count of bases not matched to a gene: 1. The germline CDR1 and CDR2 sequences are MDHEN and SYDVKM. This CDR3 is built from 14 residues. Clones were read by immunoSEQ multiplex PCR, and TCRdb kept only the in-frame ones, dropping some. The sample contains nearly 1,000,000 clones, less than 85% of which appear only once. There are a few counts of this clone. No antigen is known for it. The source material was memory CD4+ T cells sorted from blood. Subset here: CD45RA-negative fraction. The sequence came from a man aged 18 to 29 in good health. This sequence joins TRBV28 and TRBJ1-5; 11 nucleotides line up with TRBD1. The CDR3 region is CASRGQGDNQPQHF. For the CDR3, the DNA is TGTGCCAGCAGGGGACAGGGGGACAATCAGCCCCAGCATTTT.